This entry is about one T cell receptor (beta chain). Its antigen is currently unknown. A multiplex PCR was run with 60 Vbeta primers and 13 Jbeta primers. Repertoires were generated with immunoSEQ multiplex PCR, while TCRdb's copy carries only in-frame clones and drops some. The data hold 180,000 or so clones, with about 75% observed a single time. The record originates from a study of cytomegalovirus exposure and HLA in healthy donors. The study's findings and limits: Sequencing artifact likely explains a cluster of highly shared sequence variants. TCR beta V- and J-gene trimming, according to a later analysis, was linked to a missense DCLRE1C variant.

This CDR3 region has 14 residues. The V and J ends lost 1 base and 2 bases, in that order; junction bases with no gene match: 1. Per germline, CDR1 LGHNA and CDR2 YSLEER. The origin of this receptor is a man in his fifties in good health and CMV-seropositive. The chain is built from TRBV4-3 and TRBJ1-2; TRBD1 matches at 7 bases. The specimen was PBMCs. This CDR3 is CASSQVGQNYGYTF. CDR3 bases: TGCGCCAGCAGCCAAGTGGGACAGAACTATGGCTACACCTTC.